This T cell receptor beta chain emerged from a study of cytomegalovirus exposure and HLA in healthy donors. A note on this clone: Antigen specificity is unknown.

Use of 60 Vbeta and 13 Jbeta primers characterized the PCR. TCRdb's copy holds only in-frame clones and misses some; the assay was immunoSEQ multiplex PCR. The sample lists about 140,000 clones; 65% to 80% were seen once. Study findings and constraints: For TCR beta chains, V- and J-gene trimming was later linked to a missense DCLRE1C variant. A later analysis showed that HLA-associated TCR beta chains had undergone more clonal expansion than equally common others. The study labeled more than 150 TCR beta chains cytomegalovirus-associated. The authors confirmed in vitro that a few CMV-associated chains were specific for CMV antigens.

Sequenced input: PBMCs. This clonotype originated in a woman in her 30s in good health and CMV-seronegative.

The chain's CDR3 is CASNRDREDGYTF. In DNA, the CDR3 is TGTGCCAGCAACAGGGACAGGGAAGATGGCTACACCTTC. The rearrangement uses TRBV4-2 and TRBJ1-2; 9 bases line up with TRBD1. CDR1 and CDR2 (germline): LGHNA, YNFKEQ. Trimming at V came to 7 bases and at J to 6 bases, leaving 6 bases not matched to a gene. The CDR3 has 13 residues.